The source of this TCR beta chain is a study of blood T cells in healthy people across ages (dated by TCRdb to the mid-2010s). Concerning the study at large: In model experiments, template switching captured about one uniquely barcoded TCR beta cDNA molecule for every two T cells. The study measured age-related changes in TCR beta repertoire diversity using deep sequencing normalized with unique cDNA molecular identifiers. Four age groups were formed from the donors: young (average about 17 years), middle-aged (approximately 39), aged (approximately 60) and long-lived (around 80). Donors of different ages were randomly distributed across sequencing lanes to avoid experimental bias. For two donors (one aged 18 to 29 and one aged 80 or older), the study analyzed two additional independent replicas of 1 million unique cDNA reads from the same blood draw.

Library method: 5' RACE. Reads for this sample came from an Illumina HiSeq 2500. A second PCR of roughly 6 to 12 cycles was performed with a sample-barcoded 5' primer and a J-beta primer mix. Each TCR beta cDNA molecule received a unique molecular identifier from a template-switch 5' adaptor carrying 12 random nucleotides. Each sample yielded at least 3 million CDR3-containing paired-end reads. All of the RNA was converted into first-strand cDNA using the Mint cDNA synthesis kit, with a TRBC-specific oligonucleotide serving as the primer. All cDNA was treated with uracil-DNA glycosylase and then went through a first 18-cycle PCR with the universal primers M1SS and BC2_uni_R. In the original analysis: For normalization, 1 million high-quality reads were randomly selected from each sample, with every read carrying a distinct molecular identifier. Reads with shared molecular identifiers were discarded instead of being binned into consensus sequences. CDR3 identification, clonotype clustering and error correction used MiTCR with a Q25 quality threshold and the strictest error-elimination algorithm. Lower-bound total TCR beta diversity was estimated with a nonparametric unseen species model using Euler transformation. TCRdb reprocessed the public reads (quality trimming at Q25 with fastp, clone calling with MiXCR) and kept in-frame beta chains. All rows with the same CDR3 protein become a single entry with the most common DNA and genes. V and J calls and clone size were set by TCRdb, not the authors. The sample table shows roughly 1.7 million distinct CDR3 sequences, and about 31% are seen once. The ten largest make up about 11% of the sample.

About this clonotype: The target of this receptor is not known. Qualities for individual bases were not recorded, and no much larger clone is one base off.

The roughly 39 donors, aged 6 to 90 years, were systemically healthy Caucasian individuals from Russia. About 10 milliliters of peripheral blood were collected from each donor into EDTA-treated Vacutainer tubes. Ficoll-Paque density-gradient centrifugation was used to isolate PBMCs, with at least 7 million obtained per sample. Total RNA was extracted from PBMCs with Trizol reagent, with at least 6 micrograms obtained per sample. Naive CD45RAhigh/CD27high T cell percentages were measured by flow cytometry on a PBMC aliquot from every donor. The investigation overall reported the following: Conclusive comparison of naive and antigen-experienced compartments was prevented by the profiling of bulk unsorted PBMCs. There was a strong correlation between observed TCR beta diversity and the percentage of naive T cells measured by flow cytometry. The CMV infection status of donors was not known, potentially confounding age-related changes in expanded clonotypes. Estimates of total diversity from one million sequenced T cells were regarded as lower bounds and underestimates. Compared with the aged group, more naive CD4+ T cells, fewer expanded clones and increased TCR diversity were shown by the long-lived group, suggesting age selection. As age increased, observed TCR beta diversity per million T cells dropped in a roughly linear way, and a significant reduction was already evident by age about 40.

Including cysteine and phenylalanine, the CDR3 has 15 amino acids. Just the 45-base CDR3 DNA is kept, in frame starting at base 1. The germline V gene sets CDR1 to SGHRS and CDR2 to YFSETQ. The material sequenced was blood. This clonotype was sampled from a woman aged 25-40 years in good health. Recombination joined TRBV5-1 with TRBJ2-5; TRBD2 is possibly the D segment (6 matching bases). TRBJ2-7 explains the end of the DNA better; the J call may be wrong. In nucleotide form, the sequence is TGCGCCAGCAGCTTTGACGGGGGAGCCTTAGCCGAGCAGTACTTC. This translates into CASSFDGGALAEQYF.